This T cell receptor (beta chain) was recorded in a study of blood T cell repertoires in COVID-19. Overall study: Samples came from the United States, Italy and Spain, spanning acute and convalescent COVID-19. PBMCs, B-cell-depleted T cells, or T cells provided the cDNA or gDNA that made up the material.

Methods used by the authors: Amplification of reference gene primers was used by the study to estimate nucleated cell counts. TCRdb's table, derived via immunoSEQ multiplex PCR, lists solely in-frame clones and lacks some. V and J calls and clone size come straight from that table; D and trimming were deduced from the DNA. The table shows more than 350,000 clones, with 70% to 90% occurring only once. Per germline, CDR1 SGHTA and CDR2 FQGNSA. V dropped 8 bases and J dropped 3 bases, with 8 bases sitting between them. This CDR3 is 11 amino acids long. Up to 2 weeks before entering the study, exposed participants had met a COVID-19 case.

The specimen sequenced was PBMCs or T cells enriched from blood (not recorded which). The clonotype originates from a woman aged 18-29 years who had been exposed to COVID-19. The chain carries TRBV7-2 and TRBJ2-7; D is unclear. CDR3 sequence reads: CASSGHYEQYF. The CDR3, as DNA: TGTGCCAGCTCTGGGCACTACGAGCAGTACTTC. Drawing the rest from reference TRBV7-2 and TRBJ2-7, the complete variable domain is GAGVSQSPSNKVTEKGKDVELRCDPISGHTALYWYRQSLGQGLEFLIYFQGNSAPDKSGLPSDRFSAERTGGSVSTLTIQRTQQEDSAVYLCASSGHYEQYFGPGTRLTVT.